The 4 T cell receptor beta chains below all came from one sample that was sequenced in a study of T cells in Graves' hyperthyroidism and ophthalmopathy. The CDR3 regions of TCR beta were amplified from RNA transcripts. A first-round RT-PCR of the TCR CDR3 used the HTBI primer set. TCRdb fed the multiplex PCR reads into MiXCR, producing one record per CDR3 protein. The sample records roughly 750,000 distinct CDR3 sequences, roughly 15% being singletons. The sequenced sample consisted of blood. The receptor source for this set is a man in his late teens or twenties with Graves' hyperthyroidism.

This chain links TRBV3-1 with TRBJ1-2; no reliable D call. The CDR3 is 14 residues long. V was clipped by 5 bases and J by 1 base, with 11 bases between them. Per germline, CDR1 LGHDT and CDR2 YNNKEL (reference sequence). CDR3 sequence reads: CASSFGRINYGYTF. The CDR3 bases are TGTGCCAGCAGCTTCGGACGGATTAACTATGGCTACACCTTC.

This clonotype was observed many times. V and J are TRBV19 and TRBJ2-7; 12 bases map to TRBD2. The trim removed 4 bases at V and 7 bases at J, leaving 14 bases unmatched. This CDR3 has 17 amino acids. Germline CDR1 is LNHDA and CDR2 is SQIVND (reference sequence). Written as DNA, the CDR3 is TGTGCCAGTAGTACTCAGCCCCGACTAGCGGGAGTTGGGGAGCAGTACTTC. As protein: CASSTQPRLAGVGEQYF.

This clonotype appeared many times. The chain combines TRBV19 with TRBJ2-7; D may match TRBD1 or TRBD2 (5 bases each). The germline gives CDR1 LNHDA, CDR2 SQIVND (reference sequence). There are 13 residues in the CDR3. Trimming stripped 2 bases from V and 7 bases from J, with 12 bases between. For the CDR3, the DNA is TGTGCCAGTAGTATAACCGGGACGGGGGAGCAGTACTTC. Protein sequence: CASSITGTGEQYF.

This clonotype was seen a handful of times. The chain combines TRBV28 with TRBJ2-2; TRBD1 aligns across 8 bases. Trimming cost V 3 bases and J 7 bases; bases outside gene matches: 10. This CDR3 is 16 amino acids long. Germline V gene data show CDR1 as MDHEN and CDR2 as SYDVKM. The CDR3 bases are TGTGCCAGCAGTTTCACCGGGACAGGACGCCACGGGGAGCTGTTTTTT. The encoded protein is CASSFTGTGRHGELFF. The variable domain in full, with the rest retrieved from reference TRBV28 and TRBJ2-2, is DVKVTQSSRYLVKRTGEKVFLECVQDMDHENMFWYRQDPGLGLRLIYFSYDVKMKEKGDIPEGYSVSREKKERFSLILESASTNQTSMYLCASSFTGTGRHGELFFGEGSRLTVL.